This TCR beta chain is from a study of CD8 T cells in ankylosing spondylitis. Study conclusions and caveats: Enrichment of disease-linked clones was reportedly significant in matched ankylosing spondylitis synovial fluid. A motif of 7 to 9 highly homologous TCR beta variants was seen as apparently characteristic of ankylosing spondylitis blood.

This clonotype was seen more than once but under ten times. As yet, its antigen is unknown. As the method for making TCR beta libraries, quantitative 5'-RACE with molecular barcodes was used. TCRdb redid the calling of the 5' RACE reads with MiXCR, one entry per CDR3 protein. The sample has 700,000 to 850,000 distinct CDR3 sequences, about 12% seen once. The trim removed 0 bases at V and 4 bases at J, leaving 3 bases unmatched. The germline V gene encodes CDR1 SGHRS and CDR2 YFSETQ. The CDR3 runs 16 residues. Sequencing input: blood, either unsorted or a sorted T cell fraction (not recorded which). The chain is built from TRBV5-1 and TRBJ2-2; 10 bases line up with TRBD2. The source is a male donor with ankylosing spondylitis. CDR3 in DNA: TGCGCCAGCAGCTTGGAGGCTAGCGGGGGCACCGGGGAGCTGTTTTTT. Protein sequence: CASSLEASGGTGELFF.